These 15 T cell receptor beta chains originate from one sample sequenced in a study of blood T cell repertoires in COVID-19. Assay: immunoSEQ multiplex PCR; the TCRdb copy retains only in-frame clones and omits some. The table records 120,000 to 150,000 clones, roughly 85% of them present only once. Material: peripheral blood. The receptor source for this set is a man in his fifties with acute or convalescent COVID-19.

This chain links TRBV6-1 with TRBJ2-7; TRBD1 matches at 7 bases. The CDR3 is 15 amino acids. With 3 bases clipped from V and 0 bases from J, the junction kept 5 bases outside the gene matches. Per germline, CDR1 MNHNS and CDR2 SASEGT. CDR3 loop: CASSDGQAASYEQYF. CDR3 coding DNA: TGTGCCAGCAGTGATGGACAGGCGGCCTCCTACGAGCAGTACTTC.

The V gene is TRBV10-3, the J gene TRBJ2-1, with a tentative D call TRBD2 (6 bases). The CDR3 totals 17 residues. The V end lost 6 bases, the J end lost 6 bases, and 24 bases lay between the germline ends. Germline CDR1 and CDR2: ENHRY and SYGVKD. The CDR3 sequence: CAISPSDRRGIGNEQFF. The CDR3 DNA reads as TGTGCCATCAGCCCATCGGACCGTCGCGGGATCGGCAATGAGCAGTTCTTC.

The J gene is TRBJ2-1, the V gene TRBV12-3 or TRBV12-4; D ambiguous. CDR3 length: 12 amino acids. Trimming pared 2 bases from V and 7 bases from J, leaving 6 bases between. CDR3 loop: CASSLNRNEQFF. The CDR3 region has the DNA TGTGCCAGCAGTTTAAATCGGAATGAGCAGTTCTTC.

The rearrangement links TRBV18 to TRBJ1-1, with 8 bases lining up with TRBD1. Germline V lookup: CDR1 KGHSH, CDR2 LQKENI. With V trimmed by 0 bases and J by 6 bases, 6 bases remained unmatched. This CDR3 region has 15 residues. The CDR3 DNA sequence: TGTGCCAGCTCACCACCAGCGGCAGGGGGCTCTGAAGCTTTCTTT. Amino acid sequence: CASSPPAAGGSEAFF.

This chain uses TRBV6-6 with TRBJ1-3; possible D gene TRBD1, 5 bases. Trimming removed 6 bases at V and 2 bases at J, with 11 bases between. This CDR3 has 14 amino acids. Germline V gives CDR1 MNHNY, CDR2 SVGAGI (reference sequence). In DNA, the CDR3 is TGTGCCAGCAGACCGGGACTTCCTGGAAACACCATATATTTT. Protein sequence: CASRPGLPGNTIYF.

This chain joins TRBV7-3 and TRBJ2-1; perhaps TRBD2 as D (6 bases). Trimming took 5 bases from V and 4 from J, leaving 9 bases between them. The CDR3 covers 13 residues. The germline CDR1 and CDR2 sequences are SGHTA and FQGTGA. CDR3 residues: CASSLGTYNEQFF. The DNA of the CDR3 is TGTGCCAGCAGCCTCGGGACTTACAATGAGCAGTTCTTC.

The chain links TRBV18 to TRBJ1-2, with D perhaps matching TRBD1 (5 bases). Trimming removed 2 bases at V and 6 bases at J, with 13 bases between. CDR1 and CDR2 from the germline V gene are KGHSH and LQKENI. This CDR3 is 14 amino acids long. The CDR3 bases are TGTGCCAGCTCACCATCCAGGGAAAGGGATGGCTACACCTTC. The encoded protein is CASSPSRERDGYTF.

This clone was seen a few times. This chain links TRBV28 with TRBJ2-7; D ambiguous. The CDR3 length is 13 residues. Per germline, CDR1 MDHEN and CDR2 SYDVKM. V gave up 3 bases and J gave up 2 bases, with 8 bases separating them. The CDR3 DNA sequence: TGTGCCAGCAGTTTTCCCAGTACCTACGAGCAGTACTTC. It specifies CASSFPSTYEQYF.

Here the CDR3 DNA reads TGTGCCAGCAGCTTAATGGGTGCGGGAGTAATGGTCAATGAGCAGTTCTTC. This translates into CASSLMGAGVMVNEQFF. The genes are TRBV11-2 and TRBJ2-1; 7 bases fit TRBD2. CDR3 size: 17 residues. CDR1 and CDR2 from the germline V gene are SGHAT and FQNNGV. V trimming: 2 bases; J trimming: 6 bases; junction bases outside the gene matches: 13.

V is TRBV9 and J is TRBJ2-3, with 7 bases lining up with TRBD2. The CDR3 runs to 17 residues. Germline V gene sequence: CDR1 SGDLS, CDR2 YYNGEE. Trimming removed 3 bases from V and 8 bases from J; junction bases left unmatched: 18. The DNA of the CDR3 is TGTGCCAGCAGCGAGGGGACTACTAACCCTTTGACAAGTACGCAGTATTTT. Protein: CASSEGTTNPLTSTQYF.

Notes on this clone: The sample holds other DNA sequences that translate to the same CDR3. The chain carries TRBV11-3 and TRBJ1-2; perhaps TRBD1 as D (6 bases). Germline V CDR1 and CDR2: SGHNT, YENEEA. V shed 4 bases and J shed 4 bases, with 10 bases lying between them. The CDR3 is 13 amino acids. CDR3 coding DNA: TGTGCCAGCAGCTCGCAGGGGTTCTATGGCTACACCTTC. It specifies CASSSQGFYGYTF. Based on the CDR3 plus reference TRBV11-3 and TRBJ1-2, the full variable domain is EAGVVQSPRYKIIEKKQPVAFWCNPISGHNTLYWYLQNLGQGPELLIRYENEEAVDDSQLPKDRFSAERLKGVDSTLKIQPAELGDSAVYLCASSSQGFYGYTFGSGTRLTVV.

This clone was seen more than once but under ten times. V gene TRBV12-3 or TRBV12-4 combines with J gene TRBJ2-3, with TRBD2 as a possible D gene (5 bases). The V end was cut by 5 bases, the J end by 8 bases, with 11 bases between. There are 12 residues in the CDR3. The CDR3 is CASSTRRGTQYF. The CDR3, as DNA: TGTGCCAGCAGTACTAGACGAGGTACGCAGTATTTT.

The chain combines TRBV5-4 with TRBJ2-5; D perhaps matches TRBD2 (6 bases). This CDR3 is built from 12 residues. Germline CDR1 SGHNT, CDR2 YYREEE (reference sequence). Trimming removed 7 bases from V and 4 bases from J, with 11 bases in between. For the CDR3, the DNA is TGTGCCAGCGCGGGGCTGGGAGAGACCCAGTACTTC. It encodes CASAGLGETQYF.

This clone came up once. CDR3 in DNA: TGTGCCAGCAGTTACACCCAGGGGGCGGCCACCGGGGAGCTGTTTTTT. Translating gives CASSYTQGAATGELFF. The chain joins TRBV6-5 to TRBJ2-2, with 8 positions matching TRBD1. CDR1 and CDR2 from the germline V gene are MNHEY and SVGAGI. The CDR3 extends over 16 amino acids. The V gene end was trimmed by 2 bases and the J gene end by 4 bases; junction bases not matched to a gene: 6.

This clone was counted once. The chain is built from TRBV21-1 and TRBJ2-2; TRBD1 is taken as the D call from the table, unchecked against the DNA. TRBV21-1 is noted as a pseudogene. CDR3 length: 16 amino acids. The chain's CDR3 is CASSACGTGVPGELFF. The CDR3 nucleotides read TGTGCCAGCAGCGCATGCGGGACAGGGGTCCCCGGGGAGCTGTTTTTT.